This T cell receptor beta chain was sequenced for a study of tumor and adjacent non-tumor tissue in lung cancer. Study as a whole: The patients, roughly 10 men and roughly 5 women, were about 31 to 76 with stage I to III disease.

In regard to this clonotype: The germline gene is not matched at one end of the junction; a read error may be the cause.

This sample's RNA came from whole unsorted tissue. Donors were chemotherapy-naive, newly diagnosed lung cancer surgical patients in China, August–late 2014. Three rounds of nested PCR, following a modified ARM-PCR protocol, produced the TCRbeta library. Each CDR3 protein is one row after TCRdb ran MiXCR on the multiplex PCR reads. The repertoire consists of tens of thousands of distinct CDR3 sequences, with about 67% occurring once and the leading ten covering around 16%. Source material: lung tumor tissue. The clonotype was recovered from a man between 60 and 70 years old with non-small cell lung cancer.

This chain's CDR3 is CASSFKPRATSTDMQYF. CDR3 bases: TGTGCCAGCAGCTTTAAACCCAGGGCCACTAGCACAGATATGCAGTATTTT. This chain links TRBV5-4 with TRBJ2-3, with D perhaps matching TRBD2 (6 bases). The CDR3 extends over 17 amino acids. From germline, CDR1 is SGHNT and CDR2 YYREEE (reference sequence).